What follows describes a single T cell receptor beta chain. This sample is drawn from a study of blood T cell repertoires in COVID-19. Residents of 24 US areas, aged about 18 to 100 years, made up the participants. A PCR-confirmed or clinician-diagnosed COVID-19 case had contacted exposed participants within 2 weeks of entry. Only in-frame clones appear in the TCRdb table, and some are missing; sequencing was by immunoSEQ multiplex PCR. The profile covers 300,000 to 400,000 clones, with approximately 90% appearing a single time and 3.9% taken by the ten largest. Material: PBMCs or T cells enriched from blood (not recorded which). This TCR was sampled from a woman aged 25 to 39 who had been exposed to COVID-19.

In nucleotides, the CDR3 is TGCGCCAGCAGCCGGACAGGGCCGGCAGATGGCTACACCTTC. It encodes CASSRTGPADGYTF. This chain joins TRBV5-1 and TRBJ1-2, with 8 bases aligning to TRBD1. Germline values: CDR1 SGHRS, CDR2 YFSETQ. V shed 4 bases, J shed 6 bases, and the junction held 8 bases outside the gene matches. The CDR3 loop spans 14 amino acids.